This record concerns one T cell receptor (beta chain) sequence. Its antigen is not known. TCRdb independently ran MiXCR on the reads; one entry per CDR3 protein. Of about half a million distinct CDR3 sequences listed, approximately 42% are singletons. The data belong to a study of T cell repertoires in cytomegalovirus infection. Whole-study context: Selection of CMV epitopes for the study included recently identified HLA-C-restricted and well-studied HLA-B-restricted ones.

V was clipped by 6 bases and J by 6 bases, with 24 bases between them. Germline values: CDR1 SNHLY, CDR2 FYNNEI. The CDR3 loop spans 17 amino acids. The input for sequencing was cultured PBMCs, taken from culture after CMV antigen stimulation. This TCR derives from a human donor in good health (CMV status not recorded). Some clones in this sample may be carry-over from other donors' samples. The rearrangement links TRBV2 to TRBJ2-1; the D call may be TRBD1 or TRBD2 (7 bases each). Here the CDR3 DNA reads TGTGCCAGCAGCCCGACCCGGGGACTATCAGGGGGCAATGAGCAGTTCTTC. It codes for CASSPTRGLSGGNEQFF.